This T cell receptor (beta chain) came from a study of shared clonotypes between healthy human individuals. Study-wide background: The composition of the donors was a couple of women and a few men aged 18 to 49. The study's findings and limits: Naive subsets usually exceeded memory subsets in estimated richness.

The authors distributed each subset's genomic DNA evenly over several immunoSEQ plates. Clones were read by immunoSEQ multiplex PCR, and TCRdb kept only the in-frame ones, dropping some. The sample lists 2 million to 2.5 million clones; roughly 90% were seen once. The germline gives CDR1 SGHAT, CDR2 FQNNGV. The CDR3 loop spans 16 amino acids. V dropped 5 bases and J dropped 6; count of bases not matched to a gene: 11. A word on this clone: The antigen is not known.

Specimen: naive CD4+ T cells from PBMCs. Subset denoted: CD45RA+ positively selected. This chain uses TRBV11-2 with TRBJ2-3, with TRBD2 identical over 10 bases. The source of this sequence is a young man in good health. Some clones in this sample may be carry-over from other donors' samples. CDR3 in amino acids: CASSAPLAGVSDTQYF. In DNA, the CDR3 is TGTGCCAGCAGCGCACCCCTAGCGGGAGTATCCGATACGCAGTATTTT.